The sequence of this TCR beta chain was determined in a study of blood T cell repertoires in COVID-19. Measured with immunoSEQ multiplex PCR; TCRdb has only the in-frame clones, and not every one. The sample has about 480,000 clones; more than 75% are singletons. The germline V gene encodes CDR1 SEHNR and CDR2 FQNEAQ (reference sequence). Trimming took off 10 bases at V and 2 bases at J, with 15 bases between the two ends. CDR3 length: 14 residues. This clone was counted between two and nine times. Recruits, aged roughly 18 to 95 years, lived in 20 to 30 US areas. Assignments of participants to cohorts depended upon their own reported clinical history. Donors in Cohort 3 who had recovered were those with two negative PCRs, healthcare professional clearance, or resolution of their symptoms.

Sequencing was done on a sample of PBMCs or T cells enriched from blood (not recorded which). The TCR was taken from a woman aged 35 to 49 who had recovered from COVID-19. J is TRBJ1-5 and V is TRBV7-9; D gene unclear. The CDR3 DNA reads TGTGCCACCGAGGCCCCATCGGGCAATCAGCCCCAGCATTTT. This codes for CATEAPSGNQPQHF.